Here is one T cell receptor (beta chain) with its context. Its matching antigen is unknown. CDR1 and CDR2 from the germline V gene are MDHEN and SYDVKM. After removal of 2 bases from V and 8 bases from J, the junction contained 5 bases not matched to a gene. The CDR3 runs to 14 residues. The data were obtained in a study of T cell responses to AZD1222 COVID-19 vaccine. Only in-frame clones appear in the TCRdb table, and some are missing; sequencing was by immunoSEQ multiplex PCR. The repertoire has roughly 180,000 clones, almost 95% of them found once; the top ten carry about 9.3%. The study, taken as a whole, reports: Spike was spanned by vaccine-associated CD4 TCRs, with dominance at 160-218 and 743-854. Donors were largely white British and mainly female; clonal diversity was possibly underestimated.

This sequence joins TRBV28 and TRBJ1-4, with 7 positions matching TRBD1. The source of this sequence is an adult in good health. The sample consisted of peripheral blood, taken on day 0 of AZD1222 vaccination. The CDR3 DNA is TGTGCCAGCAGTTTAGACAGGGTGAGAGAAAAACTGTTTTTT. Its translation: CASSLDRVREKLFF.